This T cell receptor (beta chain) was sequenced for a study of T cell clusters in autoimmune cytopenias (dated by TCRdb to the late 2010s). With regard to the full study: A median TRB sequencing depth of 50,000 to 65,000 reads per sample was reached, and a median of 2,350 distinct TRB clonotypes per sample was obtained. TRB and IGH repertoires from peripheral blood were sequenced in autoimmune cytopenia patients at active disease and during treatment follow-up, with healthy, CLL and autoimmune hepatitis controls included alongside. The study aimed to test whether autoimmune cytopenia patients carry a disease-specific immune repertoire signature usable as a blood-based biomarker.

TRB rearrangements were amplified by multiplex PCR following a touch-down protocol, with the TRB-A and TRB-B primer pools mixed in one tube. Illumina adapters and sample indices were attached to the amplicons through two consecutive PCR reactions using Phusion HS II polymerase. The amplicons were gel-purified using the NucleoSpin Gel and PCR Clean-up kit, after which quantification was performed by Qubit and quality was checked on an Agilent 2100 Bioanalyzer. Sequencing of the libraries was performed on an Illumina MiSeq with 600-cycle, single-indexed, paired-end runs. The study's own analysis went as follows. MiXCR version 2.1.12 with the default MiXCR reference library was used to align and assemble TRB reads. A clone was defined by each unique CDR3 nucleotide sequence, and the analysis included only productive sequences with two or more reads. Alpha-parameterized diversity profiles (alpha 0 to 5), including the Shannon (alpha 1) and Simpson (alpha 2) indices, were computed with an R script to assess repertoire diversity. The tcR package was used to compute combinatorial TRB VJ usage, which was then compared between cohorts by principal component analysis with ade4. Using GLIPH, TCRbeta CDR3s were clustered on pairs of cohorts matched for age and read depth, and a Wilcoxon test was used to compare cluster frequencies. TCRdb reprocessed the reads and provides one entry for every CDR3 protein sequence; no DNA is given. V and J calls and clone size were set by TCRdb, not the authors. The sample's table covers 7,000 to 9,000 distinct CDR3 sequences. Jointly, the top ten make up approximately 15% of the sample.

Counted from cysteine to phenylalanine, this CDR3 has 14 amino acids. Only the protein sequence is given. CDR1 and CDR2 were assigned from the germline V gene (reference sequence) as LNHNV and YYDKDF. About this clonotype itself: Its antigen has not been determined.

What the authors observed across the whole study: The T cell clusters were only ever defined in silico, so experimental validation of their functional role was still needed. Healthy donors showed approximately 3.2-fold more exclusive TRB clusters than active autoimmune hepatitis patients, consistent with an autoimmunity-wide signature. TRB repertoire shifts, with less even repertoires in secondary cytopenia and CLL, mostly reflected lymphoma bias rather than autoimmunity. The GLIPH analysis suggested a lack of physiological T cell clusters in primary autoimmune cytopenia patients, since around 50 clusters were exclusive to healthy donors whereas about 17 were exclusive to patients. In the comparison of secondary cytopenia with CLL, no cluster-lack signature showed up, apparently because the dominant lymphoma-associated repertoire masked the signature.

For each sample, TRB amplification used about 250 ng of peripheral blood genomic DNA, equal to some 35,000 genome equivalents. Sequencing was carried out using peripheral blood. Recombination connected TRBV15 to TRBJ1-5; the D call of TRBD1 rests on TCRdb alone, since no DNA is present to check it. This receptor was taken from a human donor with an autoimmune cytopenia or autoimmune hepatitis (not recorded which). The CDR3 reads as follows: CATSRDQGFQPQHF.